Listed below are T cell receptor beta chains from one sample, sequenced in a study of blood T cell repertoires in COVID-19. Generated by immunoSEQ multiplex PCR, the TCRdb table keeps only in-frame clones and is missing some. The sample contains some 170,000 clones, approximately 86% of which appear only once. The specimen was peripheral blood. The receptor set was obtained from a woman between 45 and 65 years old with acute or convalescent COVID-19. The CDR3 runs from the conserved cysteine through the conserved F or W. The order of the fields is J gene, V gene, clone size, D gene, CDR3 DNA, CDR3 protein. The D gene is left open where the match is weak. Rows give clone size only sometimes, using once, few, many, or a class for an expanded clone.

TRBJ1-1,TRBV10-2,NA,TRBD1,TGCGCCAGCACCCCAGGGGGCGGAAGCTATGAAGCTTTCTTT,CASTPGGGSYEAFF
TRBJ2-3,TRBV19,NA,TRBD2,TGTGCCAGTAGTATCGTCGGCGGGGGGGCCATCACAGATACGCAGTATTTT,CASSIVGGGAITDTQYF
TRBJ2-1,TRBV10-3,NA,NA,TGTGCCATCAGTGAACCGGGGTTGCACAATGAGCAGTTCTTC,CAISEPGLHNEQFF
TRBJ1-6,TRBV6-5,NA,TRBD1,TGTGCCAGCAGCCGTGACAGGGGTTATAATTCACCCCTCCACTTT,CASSRDRGYNSPLHF
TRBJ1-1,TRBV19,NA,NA,TGTGCCAGTAGTATAGAAGACACAATCGGGGCTGAAGCTTTCTTT,CASSIEDTIGAEAFF
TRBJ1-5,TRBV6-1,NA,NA,TGTGCCAGCAGTGAAGGTCAGGGAGGTCAGCCCCAGCATTTT,CASSEGQGGQPQHF
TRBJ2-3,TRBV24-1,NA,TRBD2,TGTGCCTCCGGGGAGGGTGGCACAGATACGCAGTATTTT,CASGEGGTDTQYF
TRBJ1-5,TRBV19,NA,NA,TGTGCCAGTAGTATAGACAGCGTAAGCAATCAGCCCCAGCATTTT,CASSIDSVSNQPQHF
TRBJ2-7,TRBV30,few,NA,TGTGCCTGGGGCCATGTCAGGGAAGAGCAGTACTTC,CAWGHVREEQYF
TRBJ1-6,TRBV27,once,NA,TGTGCCAGCAGTTCTTGGGGGGATTCACCCCTCCACTTT,CASSSWGDSPLHF
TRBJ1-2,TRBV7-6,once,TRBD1,TGTGCCAGCAGCTCCTTCGGACAGGAAGGGGGCTACACCTTC,CASSSFGQEGGYTF
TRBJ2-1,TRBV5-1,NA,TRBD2,TGCGCCAGCAGCCAGGGACTAGCGGGAAATAATGAGCAGTTCTTC,CASSQGLAGNNEQFF
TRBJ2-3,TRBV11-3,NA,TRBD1,TGTGCCAGCAGCTTAGTGGTTCCGACAGGGGGTCGGAGGGGTACGCAGTATTTT,CASSLVVPTGGRRGTQYF
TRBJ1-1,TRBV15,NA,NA,TGTGCCACCAGCAGAGTGGGAGCCGGGGCTTTCTTT,CATSRVGAGAFF
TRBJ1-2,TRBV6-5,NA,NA,TGTGCCAGCAGTTATTCCAGGACAGCCTATGGCTACACCTTC,CASSYSRTAYGYTF
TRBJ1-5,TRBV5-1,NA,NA,TGCGCCAGCAGCTTGGGGGGCGGAGATCAGCCCCAGCATTTT,CASSLGGGDQPQHF
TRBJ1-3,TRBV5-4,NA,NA,TGTGCCAGCAGCCTTAACAGGGCTGGAAACACCATATATTTT,CASSLNRAGNTIYF
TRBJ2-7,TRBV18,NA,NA,TGTGCCAGCTCACCGTTCGACAGACCAACCTACGAGCAGTACTTC,CASSPFDRPTYEQYF
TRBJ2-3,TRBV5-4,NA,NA,TGTGCCAGCAGCAGTAGTAGAAATACGCAGTATTTT,CASSSSRNTQYF
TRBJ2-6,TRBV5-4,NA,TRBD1,TGTGCCAGCAGCCCATGGACAGGGCTGAGCTCTGGGGCCAACGTCCTGACTTTC,CASSPWTGLSSGANVLTF
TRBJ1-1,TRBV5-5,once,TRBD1,TGTGCCAGCAGCGGAACAGGGGGCGTGGGCACTGAAGCTTTCTTT,CASSGTGGVGTEAFF
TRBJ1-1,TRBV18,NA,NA,TGTGCCAGTTCAGGGTTACAGGGACAGAACACTGAAGCTTTCTTT,CASSGLQGQNTEAFF
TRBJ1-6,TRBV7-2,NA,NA,TGTGCCAGCAGCGTCATACCGGGGGGCGGTTCACCCCTCCACTTT,CASSVIPGGGSPLHF
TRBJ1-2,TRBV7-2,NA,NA,TGTGCCAGCAGCTTTCCTGGGGCGGCTAGGGGGAGCGGCTACACCTTC,CASSFPGAARGSGYTF
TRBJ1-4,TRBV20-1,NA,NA,TGCAGTGCTAGTGGGGGGCGGGCGCCAGGTGAAAAACTGTTTTTT,CSASGGRAPGEKLFF
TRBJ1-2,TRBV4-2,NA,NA,TGTGCCAGCAGCCAAGTTGGCAGATTTAACTATGGCTACACCTTC,CASSQVGRFNYGYTF
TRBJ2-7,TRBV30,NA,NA,TGTGCCTGGAAAACAGGCCTTTACGAGCAGTACTTC,CAWKTGLYEQYF
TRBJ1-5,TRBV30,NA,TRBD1,TGTGCCTGGTCAGACAGGGCCCTCAATCAGCCCCAGCATTTT,CAWSDRALNQPQHF
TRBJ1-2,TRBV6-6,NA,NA,TGTGCCAGCAGTTCCTCAGGGGCTCTTGGCTACACCTTC,CASSSSGALGYTF
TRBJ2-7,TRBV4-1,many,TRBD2,TGCGCCAGCAGCCAGAGCGGGAGGCCCTACGAGCAGTACTTC,CASSQSGRPYEQYF
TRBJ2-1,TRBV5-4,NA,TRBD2,TGTGCCAGCAGCCGCGGCGGACTAGCCTCTAATGAGCAGTTCTTC,CASSRGGLASNEQFF
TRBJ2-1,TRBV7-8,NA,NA,TGTGCCAGCAGCTTAGCAGCTAGCCCAAACTCCTACAATGAGCAGTTCTTC,CASSLAASPNSYNEQFF
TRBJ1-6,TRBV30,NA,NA,TGTGCCTGGAGTGGACAAAATAGTAATTCACCCCTCCACTTT,CAWSGQNSNSPLHF
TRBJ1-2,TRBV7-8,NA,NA,TGTGCCAGCAGCGTCGAGGGAGGGTATGGCTACACCTTC,CASSVEGGYGYTF